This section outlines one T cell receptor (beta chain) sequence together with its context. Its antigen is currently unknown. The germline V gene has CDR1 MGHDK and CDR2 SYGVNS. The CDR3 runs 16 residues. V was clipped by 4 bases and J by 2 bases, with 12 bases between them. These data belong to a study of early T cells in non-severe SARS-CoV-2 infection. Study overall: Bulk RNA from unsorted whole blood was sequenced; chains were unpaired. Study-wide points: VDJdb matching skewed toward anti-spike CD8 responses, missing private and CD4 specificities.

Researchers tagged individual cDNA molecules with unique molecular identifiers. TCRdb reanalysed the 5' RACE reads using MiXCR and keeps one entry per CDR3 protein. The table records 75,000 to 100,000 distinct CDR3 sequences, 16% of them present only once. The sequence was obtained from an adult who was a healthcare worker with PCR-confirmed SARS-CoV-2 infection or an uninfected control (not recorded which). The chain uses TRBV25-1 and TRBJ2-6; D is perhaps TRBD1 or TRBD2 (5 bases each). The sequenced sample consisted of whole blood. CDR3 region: CASSVVRGAGANVLTF. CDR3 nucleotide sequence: TGTGCCAGCAGTGTCGTGAGGGGCGCTGGGGCCAACGTCCTGACTTTC. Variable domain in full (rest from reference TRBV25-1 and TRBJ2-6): EADIYQTPRYLVIGTGKKITLECSQTMGHDKMYWYQQDPGMELHLIHYSYGVNSTEKGDLSSESTVSRIRTEHFPLTLESARPSHTSQYLCASSVVRGAGANVLTFGAGSRLTVL.